The 31 T cell receptor beta chains listed next were all sequenced from one sample in a study of blood T cell repertoires in COVID-19. Repertoires were generated with immunoSEQ multiplex PCR, while TCRdb's copy carries only in-frame clones and drops some. Of more than 200,000 clones listed, 80% to 90% are singletons. Sequencing was carried out using peripheral blood. These receptors were taken from an elderly woman with COVID-19, enrolled during active disease.

The chain employs TRBV19 and TRBJ1-6, with no clear D. The CDR3 runs to 14 residues. Germline V lookup: CDR1 LNHDA, CDR2 SQIVND (reference sequence). V dropped 7 bases and J dropped 7 bases, with 14 bases sitting between them. CDR3 coding DNA: TGTGCCAGTACCTGGGCCAGGATGAATTCACCCCTCCACTTT. Translating it yields CASTWARMNSPLHF.

This clone has only one observation. The genes are TRBV10-3 and TRBJ1-2; no clear D gene. Germline values: CDR1 ENHRY, CDR2 SYGVKD. The CDR3 loop spans 13 amino acids. Trimming pared 2 bases from V and 5 bases from J, leaving 9 bases between. CDR3 nucleotide sequence: TGTGCCATCAGTGAGACAGCCTCTTATGGCTACACCTTC. Its protein is CAISETASYGYTF.

The chain is built from TRBV7-9 and TRBJ1-2, with D uncertain. V dropped 2 bases and J dropped 7 bases, with 11 bases sitting between them. The CDR3 spans 13 residues. Germline V lookup: CDR1 SEHNR, CDR2 FQNEAQ (reference sequence). The CDR3 protein is CASSLIGISGYTF. Written as DNA, the CDR3 is TGTGCCAGCAGCTTAATCGGGATTAGTGGCTACACCTTC.

The V call is TRBV7-3, the J call TRBJ1-2; no firm D call. This CDR3 region has 14 residues. CDR1 and CDR2 (germline): SGHTA, FQGTGA. Trimming pared 2 bases from V and 2 bases from J, leaving 9 bases between. The CDR3: CASSLVEPNYGYTF. The CDR3 nucleotides read TGTGCCAGCAGCTTAGTGGAGCCAAACTATGGCTACACCTTC. The full variable domain, rest sourced from reference TRBV7-3 and TRBJ1-2, is GAGVSQTPSNKVTEKGKYVELRCDPISGHTALYWYRQSLGQGPEFLIYFQGTGAADDSGLPNDRFFAVRPEGSVSTLKIQRTERGDSAVYLCASSLVEPNYGYTFGSGTRLTVV.

The chain uses TRBV7-9 and TRBJ1-2, with a weak D call TRBD1 (5 bases). CDR1 and CDR2 (germline): SEHNR, FQNEAQ (reference sequence). The CDR3 has 14 amino acids. The V and J ends lost 1 base and 7 bases respectively, with 13 bases between them. The CDR3 DNA sequence: TGTGCCAGCAGCTTAGAAAGCAGGGATGGTGGCTACACCTTC. Encoded protein: CASSLESRDGGYTF.

The V and J genes are TRBV30 and TRBJ1-4; TRBD1 matches at 10 bases. The length of the CDR3 is 12 residues. V shed 8 bases, J shed 11 bases, and the junction held 8 bases outside the gene matches. Germline V gene data show CDR1 as GTSNPN and CDR2 as SVGIG (reference sequence). For the CDR3, the DNA is TGTGCCGCGGGGACAGGGGTTGGGAAACTGTTTTTT. Its translation is CAAGTGVGKLFF.

This clone came up once. V gene TRBV28 combines with J gene TRBJ2-2; D may be TRBD2 (5 bases). Trimming shortened V by 6 bases and J by 1 base, and 15 bases separated the two germline ends. Germline V CDR1 and CDR2: MDHEN, SYDVKM. The CDR3 length is 16 residues. CDR3 sequence: CASSLPGGRNTGELFF. CDR3 DNA: TGTGCCAGCAGCCTCCCAGGTGGGAGGAACACCGGGGAGCTGTTTTTT.

The chain has TRBV5-1 and TRBJ1-4; D is uncertain. The CDR3 is 14 residues long. Trimming took off 0 bases at V and 0 bases at J, with 3 bases between the two ends. Germline V gives CDR1 SGHRS, CDR2 YFSETQ. The chain's CDR3 is CASSLAATNEKLFF. The DNA of the CDR3 is TGCGCCAGCAGCTTGGCAGCAACTAATGAAAAACTGTTTTTT.

The chain recombines TRBV5-4 with TRBJ1-1; a possible D gene is TRBD1 (6 bases). Trimming removed 7 bases from V and 4 bases from J, with 14 bases in between. CDR3 length equals 13 residues. Germline V gene sequence: CDR1 SGHNT, CDR2 YYREEE (reference sequence). The CDR3 here is CASGNWGLTEAFF. The CDR3 coding sequence is TGTGCCAGCGGAAATTGGGGGCTCACTGAAGCTTTCTTT.

The chain has TRBV28 and TRBJ1-5; TRBD1 matches at 11 bases. CDR3 length equals 15 residues. Germline V gives CDR1 MDHEN, CDR2 SYDVKM. Trimming took 7 bases from V and 4 from J; bases not matched to a gene: 6. CDR3 loop: CASNYGQGANQPQHF. The DNA of the CDR3 is TGTGCCAGCAACTACGGACAGGGGGCAAATCAGCCCCAGCATTTT.

In its sample, this clone was seen once. The chain couples TRBV24-1 to TRBJ2-7; 9 nucleotides agree with TRBD1. V shed 4 bases, J shed 5 bases, and the junction held 5 bases outside the gene matches. The germline V gene encodes CDR1 KGHDR and CDR2 SFDVKD. The CDR3 totals 14 residues. The DNA for the CDR3 is TGTGCCACCAGTGACGGGACAGGGAGGGACGAGCAGTACGTC. Translating gives CATSDGTGRDEQYV.

The chain couples TRBV7-9 to TRBJ1-4; D unresolved. This CDR3 comprises 16 residues. The V and J ends lost 0 bases and 7 bases respectively, with 15 bases between them. In germline, CDR1 is SEHNR, CDR2 FQNEAQ (reference sequence). The CDR3 nucleotides read TGTGCCAGCAGCTTAGCCTTGGCGGGGTTGAGTGAAAAACTGTTTTTT. Its translation: CASSLALAGLSEKLFF.

This clone was counted a single time. This chain links TRBV4-2 with TRBJ1-1; D is perhaps TRBD1 (5 bases). The CDR3 sequence is 14 residues long. Per the germline V gene, CDR1 is LGHNA and CDR2 is YNFKEQ. Trimming stripped 4 bases from V and 5 bases from J, with 14 bases between. CDR3 sequence: CASSPARQWTEAFF. DNA of the CDR3: TGTGCCAGCAGCCCAGCTCGACAGTGGACTGAAGCTTTCTTT.

The chain has TRBV19 and TRBJ1-1, with D unclear. The germline gives CDR1 LNHDA, CDR2 SQIVND (reference sequence). This CDR3 spans 14 amino acids. V was shortened by 0 bases and J by 2 bases, with 7 bases between the two germline ends. The CDR3, as DNA: TGTGCCAGTAGTATAGACACATCTAACACTGAAGCTTTCTTT. This translates into CASSIDTSNTEAFF.

The J gene is TRBJ2-5, the V gene TRBV3-1 (or the pseudogene TRBV3-2); 12 nucleotides match TRBD2. CDR3 size: 16 residues. CDR1 is LGHDT, CDR2 YNNKEL, per germline (reference sequence). The junction had 1 base not matched to a gene; V was cut back by 0 bases and J by 2 bases. The CDR3 DNA sequence: TGTGCCAGCAGCCAAGACCTAGCGGGGGGGCAAGAGACCCAGTACTTC. It is translated as CASSQDLAGGQETQYF.

This chain uses TRBV18 with TRBJ2-3, with 13 positions matching TRBD2. Germline-derived CDR1 and CDR2 are KGHSH and LQKENI. This CDR3 has 19 amino acids. Germline trimming cut 6 bases from V and 4 bases from J; bases unmatched to any gene: 16. CDR3 in DNA: TGTGCCAGCTCTTACCGGGGGACTAGCGGGGCCTCGGGGGCAGATACGCAGTATTTT. This sequence encodes CASSYRGTSGASGADTQYF.

The chain uses TRBV5-1 and TRBJ2-3; 10 nucleotides match TRBD1. The CDR3 contains 16 residues. Germline assignment: CDR1 SGHRS and CDR2 YFSETQ. V dropped 4 bases and J dropped 9; count of bases not matched to a gene: 14. This CDR3 is CASSPAGTGVGRTQYF. DNA for the CDR3: TGCGCCAGCAGCCCCGCCGGGACAGGGGTGGGTAGGACGCAGTATTTT.

The chain joins TRBV4-1 to TRBJ1-1; D gene uncertain. V gave up 1 base and J gave up 1 base, with 7 bases separating them. CDR3 length: 14 residues. The germline gives CDR1 MGHRA, CDR2 YSYEKL. The CDR3 sequence: CASSQVTSNTEAFF. In DNA, the CDR3 is TGCGCCAGCAGCCAAGTAACTTCGAACACTGAAGCTTTCTTT.

The rearrangement links TRBV19 to TRBJ2-5; 12 bases align to TRBD1. Germline V gives CDR1 LNHDA, CDR2 SQIVND (reference sequence). The CDR3 covers 18 residues. After removal of 8 bases from V and 1 base from J, the junction contained 14 bases not matched to a gene. Here the CDR3 DNA reads TGTGCCAGTGGGCCGGGACAGGGGGCGCTGCCCCCCCAAGAGACCCAGTACTTC. It is translated as CASGPGQGALPPQETQYF.

The rearrangement links TRBV27 to TRBJ2-2; a possible D gene is TRBD1 (5 bases). The length of the CDR3 is 13 residues. Per the germline V gene, CDR1 is MNHEY and CDR2 is SMNVEV (reference sequence). The V and J ends lost 3 bases and 6 bases respectively, with 8 bases between them. This chain's CDR3 is CASSFGAAGELFF. CDR3 nucleotides: TGTGCCAGCAGTTTTGGGGCAGCCGGGGAGCTGTTTTTT.

This rearrangement joins TRBV6-4 to TRBJ1-2; 8 nucleotides match TRBD1. This CDR3 spans 14 amino acids. In germline, CDR1 is MRHNA, CDR2 SNTAGT. The trim removed 6 bases at V and 7 bases at J, leaving 10 bases unmatched. The CDR3 spells CASRSPGTGGGYTF. CDR3 DNA sequence: TGTGCCAGCAGGTCCCCCGGGACAGGAGGTGGCTACACCTTC.

The J gene is TRBJ1-4, the V gene TRBV21-1; TRBD1, the table's D call, was not compared with the DNA. TRBV21-1 is tagged as a pseudogene. The CDR3 extends over 14 amino acids. DNA for the CDR3: TGTGCCAGCAAAAGGGACAGCCCGAATGAAAAACTGTTTTTT. The encoded protein is CASKRDSPNEKLFF.

The chain joins TRBV6-5 to TRBJ2-5; TRBD1 aligns across 10 bases. The junction had 8 bases not matched to a gene; V was cut back by 2 bases and J by 5 bases. Germline V gene sequence: CDR1 MNHEY, CDR2 SVGAGI. This CDR3 has 16 residues. CDR3 sequence (DNA): TGTGCCAGCAGTTACGACAGGGGGCGGTTAGGGGAGACCCAGTACTTC. Translating gives CASSYDRGRLGETQYF.

The chain is built from TRBV29-1 and TRBJ1-1, with a weak D call TRBD1 (5 bases). The CDR3 loop spans 14 amino acids. Between the trimmed V and J ends, which lost 8 bases and 2 bases, there was a span of 18 bases. Germline loops: CDR1 SQVTM, CDR2 ANQGSEA. The DNA for the CDR3 is TGCAGCTACCTCTCCGACAGCCGAAACACTGAAGCTTTCTTT. Its translation: CSYLSDSRNTEAFF.

V and J are TRBV19 and TRBJ1-5, with D tentatively TRBD1 (5 bases). The CDR3 has 16 amino acids. Germline lookup yields CDR1 LNHDA and CDR2 SQIVND (reference sequence). Deletions cut 4 bases from V and 6 bases from J, with 19 bases between. CDR3: CASSTTPWQGSQPQHF. The CDR3 region has the DNA TGTGCCAGTAGTACCACCCCTTGGCAGGGCAGTCAGCCCCAGCATTTT.

The chain is built from TRBV11-3 and TRBJ2-1; TRBD2 aligns across 11 bases. After removal of 1 base from V and 7 bases from J, the junction contained 3 bases not matched to a gene. CDR1 and CDR2 from the germline V gene are SGHNT and YENEEA. The CDR3 covers 15 residues. Written as DNA, the CDR3 is TGTGCCAGCAGCTTAGCTAGCGGGGGGAAAAATGAGCAGTTCTTC. Translated, it gives CASSLASGGKNEQFF.

DNA for the CDR3: TGTGCCACCTCAGGCGCGATTACCACGATAGGGGATGAGCAGTTCTTC. Protein product: CATSGAITTIGDEQFF. The gene calls are TRBV24-1 and TRBJ2-1; a weak D match, TRBD1 (5 bases). Trimming stripped 9 bases from V and 8 bases from J, with 25 bases between. This CDR3 has 16 amino acids. Germline CDR1 and CDR2: KGHDR and SFDVKD.

V usage is TRBV7-2 and J usage is TRBJ1-1; D may be TRBD1 (5 bases). This CDR3 spans 15 amino acids. Trimming took off 5 bases at V and 6 bases at J, with 19 bases between the two ends. In germline, CDR1 is SGHTA, CDR2 FQGNSA. The CDR3 region is CASSPRRGDRAEAFF. In DNA, the CDR3 is TGTGCCAGCAGCCCACGGCGGGGGGATCGCGCTGAAGCTTTCTTT.

The chain has TRBV28 and TRBJ2-7; a possible D gene is TRBD2 (6 bases). The V gene's germline CDR1 is MDHEN and CDR2 SYDVKM. The CDR3 runs to 14 residues. V gave up 2 bases and J gave up 4 bases, with 12 bases separating them. CDR3 region: CASSLTGGRYEQYV. Written as DNA, the CDR3 is TGTGCCAGCAGTTTAACTGGAGGGAGGTACGAGCAGTACGTC.

This clone appeared a few times. The chain has TRBV4-1 and TRBJ2-1; 11 positions match TRBD2. The CDR3 runs 16 residues. The V and J ends lost 7 bases and 4 bases, in that order; junction bases with no gene match: 9. Per germline, CDR1 MGHRA and CDR2 YSYEKL. The CDR3 reads CASNPTSGEGYNEQFF. CDR3 DNA sequence: TGCGCCAGCAACCCGACTAGCGGGGAAGGGTACAATGAGCAGTTCTTC.

The genes are TRBV19 and TRBJ1-6, with D possibly TRBD1 on 6 matching bases. Germline V gives CDR1 LNHDA, CDR2 SQIVND (reference sequence). Between the trimmed V and J ends, which lost 5 bases and 9 bases, there was a span of 14 bases. The CDR3 runs 14 residues. The CDR3 DNA is TGTGCCAGTAGTCCGACAGGTACAGCTTCACCCCTCCACTTT. Amino acids: CASSPTGTASPLHF.